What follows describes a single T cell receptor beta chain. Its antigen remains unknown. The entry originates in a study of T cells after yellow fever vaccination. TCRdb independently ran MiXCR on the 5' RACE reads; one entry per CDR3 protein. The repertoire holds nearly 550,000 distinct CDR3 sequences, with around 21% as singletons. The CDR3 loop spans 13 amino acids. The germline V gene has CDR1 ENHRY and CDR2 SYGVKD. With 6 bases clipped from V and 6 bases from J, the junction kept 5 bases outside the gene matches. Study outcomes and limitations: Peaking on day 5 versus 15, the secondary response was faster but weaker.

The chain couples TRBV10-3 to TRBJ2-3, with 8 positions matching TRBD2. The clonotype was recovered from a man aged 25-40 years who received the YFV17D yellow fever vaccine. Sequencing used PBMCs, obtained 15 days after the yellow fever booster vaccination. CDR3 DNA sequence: TGTGCCATCAGGGGGACTAGGAACGATACGCAGTATTTT. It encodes CAIRGTRNDTQYF.